Below, 7 T cell receptor beta chains from the same sample are listed, as sequenced in a study of T cells in Graves' hyperthyroidism and ophthalmopathy. Amplified TCR beta CDR3 regions came from RNA transcripts. Primed by the HTBI set, a first-round RT-PCR was run on the TCR CDR3. MiXCR, applied by TCRdb to the multiplex PCR reads, yields one record per CDR3 protein. This sample yields hundreds of thousands of distinct CDR3 sequences, of which 18% are seen a single time; approximately 16% belongs to the top ten. The sequencing sample was made of blood. These receptors originate from a woman aged 45-65 years with Graves' hyperthyroidism that later progressed to Graves' ophthalmopathy.

V gene TRBV29-1 combines with J gene TRBJ2-3; 7 bases match TRBD2. This CDR3 is built from 15 residues. In germline, CDR1 is SQVTM, CDR2 ANQGSEA. V lost 6 bases, J lost 3 bases, and 12 bases stayed unmatched. CDR3 bases: TGCAGCGTCAAACAGCGGGACGGCCTAACAGATACGCAGTATTTT. Translating it yields CSVKQRDGLTDTQYF.

This clonotype was seen repeatedly, ten times or more. V usage is TRBV7-9 and J usage is TRBJ1-1; 9 bases map to TRBD1. The CDR3 has 14 residues. Germline loops: CDR1 SEHNR, CDR2 FQNEAQ (reference sequence). The V gene end was trimmed by 0 bases and the J gene end by 8 bases; junction bases not matched to a gene: 4. Here the CDR3 DNA reads TGTGCCAGCAGCTTAGCTACAGGGGGCTACGAAGCTTTCTTT. Translating gives CASSLATGGYEAFF.

In its sample, this clonotype was seen many times. The genes are TRBV20-1 and TRBJ1-5; possibly TRBD1 for D (5 bases). CDR3 length: 13 residues. Trimming shortened V by 3 bases and J by 5 bases, and 11 bases separated the two germline ends. Germline V gene sequence: CDR1 DFQATT, CDR2 SNEGSKA (reference sequence). The CDR3 reads CSARGTGDQPQHF. The CDR3 coding sequence is TGCAGTGCTAGGGGTACGGGGGATCAGCCCCAGCATTTT.

The chain uses TRBV7-3 and TRBJ2-3; TRBD2 matches at 11 bases. This CDR3 is built from 16 residues. Germline-derived CDR1 and CDR2 are SGHTA and FQGTGA. Trimming at V came to 5 bases and at J to 6 bases, leaving 10 bases not matched to a gene. CDR3 sequence reads: CASSPTSGGPQDTQYF. As DNA, the CDR3 is TGTGCCAGCAGCCCAACTAGCGGGGGCCCCCAGGATACGCAGTATTTT.

The rearrangement uses TRBV10-3 and TRBJ2-2, with D possibly matching TRBD2 (5 bases). Germline V gene lookup returns CDR1 ENHRY and CDR2 SYGVKD. This CDR3 is 17 amino acids long. The germline V and J ends were trimmed by 0 bases and 6 bases, with 17 bases remaining between them. CDR3 bases: TGTGCCATCAGTGAGTCGAATGTGGGGTCGGGATCCGGGGAGCTGTTTTTT. This codes for CAISESNVGSGSGELFF.

The chain joins TRBV12-3 or TRBV12-4 to TRBJ2-1; D not resolved. V was cut by 4 bases and J by 8 bases, with 6 bases left in between. The CDR3 contains 11 residues. The CDR3: CASSSGYEQFF. The DNA for the CDR3 is TGTGCCAGCAGTTCCGGGTATGAGCAGTTCTTC.

This clonotype turned up a few times. The rearrangement joins TRBV7-8 to TRBJ2-4; maybe TRBD1 (6 bases). Germline values: CDR1 SGHVS, CDR2 FQNEAQ. The CDR3 is made up of 16 amino acids. V was trimmed by 4 bases and J by 1 base, leaving 14 bases between them. CDR3 in DNA: TGTGCCAGCAGCTCCCAACAGGGCCTTGCCAAAAACATTCAGTACTTC. Translation: CASSSQQGLAKNIQYF.